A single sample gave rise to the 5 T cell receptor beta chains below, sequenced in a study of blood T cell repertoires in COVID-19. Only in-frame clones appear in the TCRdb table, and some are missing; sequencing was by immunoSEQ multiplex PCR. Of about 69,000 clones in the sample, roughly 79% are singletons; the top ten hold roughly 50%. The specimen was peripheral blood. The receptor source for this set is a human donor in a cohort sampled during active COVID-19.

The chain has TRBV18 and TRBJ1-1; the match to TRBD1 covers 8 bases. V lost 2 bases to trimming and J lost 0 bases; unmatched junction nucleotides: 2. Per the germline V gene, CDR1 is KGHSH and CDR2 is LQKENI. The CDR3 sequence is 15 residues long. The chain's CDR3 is CASSPGQGMNTEAFF. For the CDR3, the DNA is TGTGCCAGCTCACCAGGACAGGGCATGAACACTGAAGCTTTCTTT.

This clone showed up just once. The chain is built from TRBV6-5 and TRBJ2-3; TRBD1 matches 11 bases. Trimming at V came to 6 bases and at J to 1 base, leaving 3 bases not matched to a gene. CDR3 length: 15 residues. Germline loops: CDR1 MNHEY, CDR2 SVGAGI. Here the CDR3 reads CASSGQGAGTDTQYF. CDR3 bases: TGTGCCAGCAGCGGACAGGGGGCGGGCACAGATACGCAGTATTTT.

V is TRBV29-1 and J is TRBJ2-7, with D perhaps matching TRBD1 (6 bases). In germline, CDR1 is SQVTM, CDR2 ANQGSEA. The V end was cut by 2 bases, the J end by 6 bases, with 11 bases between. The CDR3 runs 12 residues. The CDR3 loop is CSVERGFGEQYF. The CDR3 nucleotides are TGCAGCGTTGAAAGGGGGTTTGGCGAGCAGTACTTC.

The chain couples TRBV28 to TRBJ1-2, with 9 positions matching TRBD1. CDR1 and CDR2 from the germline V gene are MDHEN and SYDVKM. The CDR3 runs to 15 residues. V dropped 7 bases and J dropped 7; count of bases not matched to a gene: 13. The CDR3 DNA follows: TGTGCCAGCACCTCGGTGGGACAGGGCGTTTCTGGCTACACCTTC. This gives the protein CASTSVGQGVSGYTF.

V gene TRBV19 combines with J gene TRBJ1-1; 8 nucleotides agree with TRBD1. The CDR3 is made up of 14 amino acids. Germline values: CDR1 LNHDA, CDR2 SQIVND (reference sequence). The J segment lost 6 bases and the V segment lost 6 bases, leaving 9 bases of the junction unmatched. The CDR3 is CASRQTGVWPEAFF. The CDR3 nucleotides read TGTGCCAGTAGGCAGACAGGGGTTTGGCCTGAAGCTTTCTTT.